This TCR beta chain was retrieved from a study of T cells in tuberculosis (dated by TCRdb to the late 2010s). Turning to the overall study: In the study, CD1B tetramers and high-throughput TCR immunosequencing were combined to characterize T cells specific for the mycobacterial lipid antigen glucose monomycolate (GMM). In a South African clinical cohort, IGRA-negative adolescents, IGRA-positive adolescents with latent tuberculosis and adults with active tuberculosis were compared, with fewer than eleven people in each group. Active tuberculosis patient PBMC were archived before or within 7 days of starting standard anti-tuberculosis treatment.

Of note for this clone: Its binding antigen is unknown. No much larger clone exists at a distance of one base, and base qualities are not known.

The paper's findings and limits, for the study overall: With the diverse GMM-specific repertoire as input, a classifier achieved around 90% accuracy (AUROC around 0.9), whereas GEM motif frequencies as input gave approximately 70% accuracy. Shorter CDR3-alpha lengths in active tuberculosis patients partly drove the smaller NN-distances, and the TCR-beta difference was not statistically significant. Smaller mean NN-distances to GMM-specific TCRs were observed in active tuberculosis TCR-alpha repertoires than in IGRA-negative controls, suggesting clonal expansion of GMM-specific TCRs. Clinical samples were selected based on the availability of cryopreserved specimens, with adults included as active tuberculosis cases and adolescents included as controls.

Sample time point, as interpreted from the label and publication: new active TB diagnosis, blood taken before or within 7 days of starting treatment. The active tuberculosis patients were newly diagnosed, HIV-seronegative South African adults aged 18 years or older. Confirmation of active tuberculosis came from positive sputum smear microscopy and/or a positive M. tuberculosis culture. Immunosequencing was performed on unsorted cryopreserved PBMC, with around 100,000 T cells per clinical donor covered on average. The immunoSEQ multiplex PCR assay was used to generate TCR libraries, with TCR-beta and/or TCR-alpha/delta assays applied to each sample. Amplified TCR libraries were sequenced on the Illumina high-throughput platform. On the study's bioinformatics: Clustering and dimensionality reduction relied on pairwise TCRdist distances among GMM-specific receptors from T cells that were either sorted ex vivo or expanded in vitro. Each clinical repertoire was assigned a mean NN-distance score, defined as the average TCRdist to the nearest 10% of tetramer-positive reference sequences. GEM TCR motif frequency was calculated as the fraction of unique TCRs that matched known GEM sequences by V/J usage and CDR3 length. Active tuberculosis was classified by linear discriminant analysis with leave-one-out cross-validation, implemented in scikit-learn. The source is immuneACCESS, and TCRdb retained only in-frame sequences with V and J called. Part of the clones is not carried over; for the studies checked, unresolved V genes explain less than half of this, and the remainder is unexplained. V and J calls and clone size are copied from that table; D and trimming were computed from the DNA. In this sample the table shows over 30,000 clones, nearly 90% of which occur a single time. The top ten clonotypes cover approximately 5.9% of the sample.

Reading from cysteine to phenylalanine, the CDR3 counts 15 amino acids. The DNA shown is the 45-base CDR3, in frame from base 1. CDR1 and CDR2, looked up from the germline V gene (reference sequence), are MNHEY and SMNVEV. V is shortened by 3 bases, J by 7 bases, and the region joining them spans 18 bases. Sample: PBMCs, taken at tuberculosis diagnosis. The source is an adult with tuberculosis. The chain joins TRBV27 to TRBJ1-2, with TRBD1 tentatively as D gene (6 bases match). The CDR3 sequence is CASSFKGHGYGGYTF. The sequenced DNA is TGTGCCAGCAGTTTTAAGGGACATGGCTATGGTGGCTACACCTTC.